The rows below give T cell receptor beta chains drawn from one sample of a study of T-cell memory formation after mild COVID-19. MiXCR, applied by TCRdb to the 5' RACE reads, yields one record per CDR3 protein. This table holds some 340,000 distinct CDR3 sequences, over 10% found once. Sequenced input: PBMCs or a T cell subset sorted from them (not recorded which). These receptors came from a young man who had mild COVID-19 (a few samples of this study predate the infection). Cell type and time point are not known. The CDR3 runs from the conserved cysteine through the conserved F or W. The D gene is left open where the match is weak. The size field is filled for only some rows; it gives once, few, many or a size class.

v_gene	j_gene	d_gene	abundance	CDR3aa	CDR3nt
TRBV20-1	TRBJ1-1	-	few	CSARPVDTEAFF	TGCAGTGCCCGCCCTGTTGACACTGAAGCTTTCTTT
TRBV29-1	TRBJ1-1	-	many	CSSLGVPLGVDTEAFF	TGCAGCTCATTAGGGGTCCCTTTGGGGGTGGACACTGAAGCTTTCTTT
TRBV4-3	TRBJ2-7	TRBD1	many	CASSQWTGYYEQYF	TGCGCCAGCAGCCAGTGGACAGGGTACTACGAGCAGTACTTC
TRBV7-9	TRBJ2-2	-	-	CASDQWGTVNTGELFF	TGTGCCAGCGATCAGTGGGGGACGGTGAACACCGGGGAGCTGTTTTTT
TRBV29-1	TRBJ2-5	TRBD2	-	CSVRDSGGVGETQYF	TGCAGCGTTCGAGACAGCGGGGGAGTAGGAGAGACCCAGTACTTC
TRBV6-5	TRBJ1-2	-	-	CATQWAAGYTF	TGTGCCACTCAATGGGCGGCAGGCTACACCTTC
TRBV4-1	TRBJ2-1	-	-	CASSQTSSEQFF	TGCGCCAGCAGCCAAACAAGTTCTGAGCAGTTCTTC
TRBV6-6	TRBJ1-2	TRBD1	few	CAVWGTGGREYYGYTF	TGTGCCGTCTGGGGAACAGGGGGGAGAGAGTACTATGGCTACACCTTC
TRBV4-1	TRBJ2-1	TRBD2	few	CASSYSGGAQGEQFF	TGCGCCAGCAGCTATAGCGGGGGGGCCCAGGGTGAGCAGTTCTTC
TRBV7-8	TRBJ2-6	-	-	CASSSGQLATF	TGTGCCAGCAGCTCAGGACAGTTGGCGACTTTC
TRBV20-1	TRBJ2-1	-	few	CSARDRGGLRPPLVF	TGCAGTGCTAGAGATAGGGGGGGCCTCAGACCCCCCCTTGTCTTC
TRBV12-3/TRBV12-4	TRBJ2-3	-	once	CASSPPIRDTQYF	TGTGCCAGCAGCCCCCCGATCCGGGATACGCAGTATTTT
TRBV14	TRBJ2-1	TRBD2	medium-sized	CASSTTSGGSGNNEQFF	TGTGCCAGCAGCACGACTAGCGGGGGTAGTGGGAACAATGAGCAGTTCTTC
TRBV28	TRBJ2-1	TRBD2	few	CASRTSGGASYNEQFF	TGTGCCAGCAGGACTAGCGGGGGGGCTTCCTACAATGAGCAGTTCTTC
TRBV15	TRBJ1-1	TRBD1	-	CAIRDRENTEAFF	TGTGCCATCCGGGACAGGGAGAACACTGAAGCTTTCTTT
TRBV6-5	TRBJ2-3	-	few	CASSSIAADTQYF	TGTGCCAGCAGTTCGATCGCAGCAGATACGCAGTATTTT
TRBV7-9	TRBJ1-2	TRBD1	few	CASSLDRAIRGYTF	TGTGCCAGCAGCCTAGACAGGGCAATTAGGGGCTACACCTTC
TRBV6-5	TRBJ1-4	-	-	CASSLTTATNEKLFF	TGTGCCAGCAGCCTTACTACTGCAACTAATGAAAAACTGTTTTTT
TRBV5-1	TRBJ2-5	-	-	CASSLSRRGGSQYF	TGCGCCAGCAGCTTGTCGCGTAGGGGTGGGTCCCAGTACTTC
TRBV5-4	TRBJ2-3	TRBD2	many	CASSLEGLAVEYF	TGTGCCAGCAGCTTGGAGGGACTAGCGGTGGAGTATTTT
TRBV3-1	TRBJ2-7	TRBD1	many	CASSPGTGYYEQYF	TGTGCCAGCAGCCCCGGGACAGGGTACTACGAGCAGTACTTC
TRBV6-2/TRBV6-3	TRBJ2-1	-	-	CASTEGGGTEFF	TGTGCCAGCACCGAGGGTGGGGGTACGGAGTTCTTC
TRBV4-3	TRBJ2-1	TRBD1	few	CASSQEGQVYNEQFF	TGCGCCAGCAGCCAAGAGGGACAGGTTTACAATGAGCAGTTCTTC
TRBV7-6	TRBJ1-1	-	-	CASSLSALGTEAFF	TGTGCCAGCAGCTTAAGCGCCTTAGGGACTGAAGCTTTCTTT
TRBV7-8	TRBJ2-1	TRBD2	few	CASSLAAGGPYNEQFF	TGTGCCAGCAGCTTAGCAGCGGGGGGGCCCTACAATGAGCAGTTCTTC
TRBV19	TRBJ2-3	TRBD1	-	CASSIEHRGFTDTQYF	TGTGCCAGTAGTATAGAGCACAGGGGATTCACAGATACGCAGTATTTT
TRBV12-3/TRBV12-4	TRBJ1-1	-	-	CASTLTGGTEAFF	TGTGCCAGCACCCTAACCGGGGGAACTGAAGCTTTCTTT
TRBV29-1	TRBJ2-7	TRBD1	few	CSAGAFVTDREHEQYF	TGCAGCGCAGGGGCCTTTGTCACGGACAGGGAGCACGAGCAGTACTTC
TRBV5-1	TRBJ2-7	TRBD2	-	CASRRWERGGYEQYF	TGCGCCAGCCGCCGGTGGGAGCGGGGGGGCTACGAGCAGTACTTC
TRBV7-9	TRBJ1-3	TRBD1	-	CASSLGGGGSLGNTIYF	TGTGCCAGCAGCTTAGGTGGAGGGGGCTCCCTCGGAAACACCATATATTTT
TRBV5-1	TRBJ2-3	-	many	CASSPAGTSTDTQYF	TGCGCCAGCAGCCCAGCCGGGACTAGCACAGATACGCAGTATTTT
TRBV5-1	TRBJ2-7	-	few	CASSLANGAIYEQYF	TGCGCCAGCAGCTTGGCCAATGGTGCGATCTACGAGCAGTACTTC
TRBV2	TRBJ1-4	-	-	CASNREGPTNEKLFF	TGTGCCAGCAATCGCGAGGGACCAACTAATGAAAAACTGTTTTTT
TRBV7-2	TRBJ2-7	-	few	CASSFKIPSHEQYF	TGTGCCAGCAGCTTCAAGATACCGTCCCACGAGCAGTACTTC
TRBV6-6	TRBJ2-1	-	many	CASSLEPPGEPGYNEQFF	TGTGCCAGCAGCCTCGAACCCCCCGGGGAGCCGGGATACAATGAGCAGTTCTTC
TRBV6-6	TRBJ2-2	-	few	CASRTTGPVTGELFF	TGTGCCAGCAGAACAACAGGGCCGGTCACCGGGGAGCTGTTTTTT
TRBV12-3/TRBV12-4	TRBJ2-5	-	-	CASSLARKETQYF	TGTGCCAGCAGTTTAGCCAGAAAAGAGACCCAGTACTTC
TRBV5-1	TRBJ2-6	-	-	CASSWRIPDSGANVLTF	TGCGCCAGCAGCTGGCGGATTCCCGACTCTGGGGCCAACGTCCTGACTTTC
TRBV5-6	TRBJ1-1	-	many	CASSLYTEAFF	TGTGCCAGCAGCTTGTACACTGAAGCTTTCTTT
TRBV27	TRBJ1-5	-	few	CASSLTPFGNQPQHF	TGTGCCAGCAGTTTAACCCCCTTTGGTAATCAGCCCCAGCATTTT
TRBV6-5	TRBJ1-5	TRBD1	-	CASSRGTGGNQPQHF	TGTGCCAGCAGCCGAGGGACAGGGGGAAATCAGCCCCAGCATTTT
TRBV12-3/TRBV12-4	TRBJ2-2	TRBD2	-	CASRLQGLAGGTGELFF	TGTGCCAGCAGACTACAGGGACTAGCGGGAGGTACCGGGGAGCTGTTTTTT
TRBV15	TRBJ2-7	-	many	CATSRVRDRPTYEQYF	TGTGCCACCAGCAGAGTCAGGGACCGTCCCACCTACGAGCAGTACTTC
TRBV9	TRBJ1-3	-	few	CASSWGAGNTIYF	TGTGCCAGCAGTTGGGGCGCTGGAAACACCATATATTTT
TRBV20-1	TRBJ1-5	TRBD1	few	CSAVQGDQPQHF	TGCAGTGCTGTACAGGGGGATCAGCCCCAGCATTTT
TRBV29-1	TRBJ2-3	-	-	CSVDTDTQYF	TGCAGCGTTGATACAGATACGCAGTATTTT
TRBV28	TRBJ1-2	-	-	CASSFHAHGYTF	TGTGCCAGCAGTTTCCATGCACATGGCTACACCTTC
TRBV9	TRBJ2-6	-	-	CASSGLRGTGANVLTF	TGTGCCAGCAGCGGCCTTCGCGGGACCGGGGCCAACGTCCTGACTTTC
TRBV7-9	TRBJ2-1	-	-	CASSSIMDNEQFF	TGTGCCAGCAGCTCGATCATGGACAATGAGCAGTTCTTC
TRBV14	TRBJ2-7	-	few	CASSQFIGYEQYF	TGTGCCAGCAGCCAATTTATCGGTTACGAGCAGTACTTC
TRBV11-3	TRBJ2-4	-	many	CASSLGAGNIQYF	TGTGCCAGCAGCTTAGGGGCAGGAAACATTCAGTACTTC
TRBV7-9	TRBJ2-7	-	many	CASSATGAFMDEQYF	TGTGCCAGCAGCGCAACTGGGGCCTTTATGGACGAGCAGTACTTC
TRBV10-3	TRBJ2-7	TRBD1	few	CAATGTASYEQYF	TGTGCCGCAACCGGGACAGCCTCCTACGAGCAGTACTTC